Listed below are T cell receptor beta chains from one sample, sequenced in a study of blood T cell repertoires in COVID-19. Sequenced by immunoSEQ multiplex PCR; TCRdb stores in-frame clones only, minus some. This sample has hundreds of thousands of clones, with approximately 85% found just once. The sample consisted of PBMCs or T cells enriched from blood (not recorded which). The receptors stem from a woman in her 50s with acute COVID-19. The CDR3 runs from the conserved cysteine through the conserved F or W.

j_call v_call cdr3_aa
TRBJ2-3 TRBV3-1/TRBV3-2 CASSHKRGAIDTQYF
TRBJ2-5 TRBV5-1 CASSGGEETQYF
TRBJ1-2 TRBV6-5 CASSYTSLQGYDGYTF
TRBJ1-1 TRBV19 CASNPAGAEKNTEAFF
TRBJ1-3 TRBV6-4 CASSDFPSKTGGASGNTIYF
TRBJ1-2 TRBV12-3/TRBV12-4 CASSWGQYGYTF
TRBJ1-2 TRBV19 CASSHTSGTGDGYTF
TRBJ1-2 TRBV7-8 CASSLVQRTGGAGAGYTF
TRBJ1-2 TRBV3-1/TRBV3-2 CASSQQEGGYTF
TRBJ1-5 TRBV9 CASSVAAENQPQHF
TRBJ1-6 TRBV7-8 CASSSPENNSPLHF
TRBJ2-3 TRBV7-3 CASSSFGDTQYF
TRBJ1-6 TRBV5-8 CASSFVGTGYNSPLHF
TRBJ2-1 TRBV6-5 CASSLRGLYNEQFF
TRBJ2-2 TRBV11-3 CASSFKSTGELFF
TRBJ1-1 TRBV14 CASSRDRGFGNTEAFF
TRBJ2-1 TRBV7-2 CASSLSSGAYEQFF
TRBJ1-3 TRBV18 CASSRGLSGNTIYF
TRBJ2-4 TRBV6-5 CASRGGYSKNIQYF
TRBJ2-3 TRBV6-1 CASSEQERGGRDTQYF
TRBJ1-5 TRBV24-1 CATSEGGGSNQPQHF
TRBJ1-1 TRBV30 CAWSFMYTEAFF
TRBJ2-3 TRBV28 CASSSSRGTGSTDTQYF
TRBJ1-2 TRBV11-1 CASSLEDRVGGYTF
TRBJ2-3 TRBV6-2/TRBV6-3 CASSYSDSLTDTQYF
TRBJ1-6 TRBV7-9 CASSLLDRNSPLHF
TRBJ1-2 TRBV5-4 CASSLEVGAYGYTF
TRBJ1-4 TRBV7-2 CASSPQNGPNEKLFF
TRBJ1-2 TRBV12-5 CASGLQGNYGYTF
TRBJ2-1 TRBV19 CASSMLPDEQFF
TRBJ1-2 TRBV7-2 CASSLGWEESGYTF
TRBJ1-1 TRBV9 CASSVRTGEAFF
TRBJ1-2 TRBV5-6 CASRQPGTGVGYTF
TRBJ2-5 TRBV18 CASSPRPSGKETQYF
TRBJ1-3 TRBV5-4 CASSPGQGRNTIYF
TRBJ1-2 TRBV4-3 CASSQNRDLGYTF
TRBJ2-1 TRBV3-1/TRBV3-2 CASSQAGLTNNEQFF
TRBJ2-5 TRBV2 CASTLQGVRETQYF
TRBJ1-3 TRBV19 CASSLRRGESGNTIYF
TRBJ2-2 TRBV6-2/TRBV6-3 CASSYSLVAGNTGELFF
TRBJ2-7 TRBV4-1 CASSTIAGPYEQYF
TRBJ2-3 TRBV19 CASSIRGPTDTQYF
TRBJ1-5 TRBV4-3 CASSQDRGGSNQPQHF
TRBJ2-1 TRBV10-1 CASSHSGGGEQFF